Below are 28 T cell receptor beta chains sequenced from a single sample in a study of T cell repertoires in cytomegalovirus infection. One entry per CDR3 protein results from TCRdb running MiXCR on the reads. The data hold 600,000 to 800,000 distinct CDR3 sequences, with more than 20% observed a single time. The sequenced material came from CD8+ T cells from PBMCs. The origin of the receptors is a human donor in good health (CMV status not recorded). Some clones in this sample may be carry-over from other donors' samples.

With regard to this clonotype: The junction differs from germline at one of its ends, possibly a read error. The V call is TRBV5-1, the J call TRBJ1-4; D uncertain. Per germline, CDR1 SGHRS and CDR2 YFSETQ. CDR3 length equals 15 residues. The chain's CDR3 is CPSSDLLGTNEKLFF. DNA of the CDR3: TGCCCCAGCAGCGACCTTCTAGGAACTAATGAAAAACTGTTTTTT. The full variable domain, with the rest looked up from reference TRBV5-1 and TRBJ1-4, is KAGVTQTPRYLIKTRGQQVTLSCSPISGHRSVSWYQQTPGQGLQFLFEYFSETQRNKGNFPGRFSGRQFSNSRSEMNVSTLELGDSALYLCPSSDLLGTNEKLFFGSGTQLSVL.

Here the CDR3 reads CAISEAKMDRTSYNEQFF. The CDR3 coding sequence is TGTGCCATCAGTGAGGCGAAGATGGACAGGACTTCTTACAATGAGCAGTTCTTC. J is TRBJ2-1 and V is TRBV10-3; 7 bases fit TRBD1. Germline lookup yields CDR1 ENHRY and CDR2 SYGVKD. The CDR3 consists of 18 residues. V lost 2 bases and J lost 4; bases outside the gene matches: 14.

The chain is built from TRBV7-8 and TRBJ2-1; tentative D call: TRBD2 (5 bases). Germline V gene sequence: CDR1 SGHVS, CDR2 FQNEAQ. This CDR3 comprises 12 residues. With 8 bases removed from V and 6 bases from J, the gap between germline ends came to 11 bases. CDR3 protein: CASGITSNEQFF. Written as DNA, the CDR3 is TGTGCCAGCGGAATAACTAGCAATGAGCAGTTCTTC.

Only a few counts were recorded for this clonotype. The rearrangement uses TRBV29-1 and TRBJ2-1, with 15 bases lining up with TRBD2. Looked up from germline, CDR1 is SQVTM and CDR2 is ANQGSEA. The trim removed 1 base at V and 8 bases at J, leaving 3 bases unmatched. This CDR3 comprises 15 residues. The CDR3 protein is CSVEGTSGGGDEQFF. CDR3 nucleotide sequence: TGCAGCGTTGAAGGGACTAGCGGGGGGGGGGATGAGCAGTTCTTC.

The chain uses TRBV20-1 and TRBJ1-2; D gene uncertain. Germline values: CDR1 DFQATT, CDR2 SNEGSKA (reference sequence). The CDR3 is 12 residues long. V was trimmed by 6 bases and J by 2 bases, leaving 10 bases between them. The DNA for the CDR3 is TGCAGTGCCCCTCGGAGCAACTATGGCTACACCTTC. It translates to CSAPRSNYGYTF.

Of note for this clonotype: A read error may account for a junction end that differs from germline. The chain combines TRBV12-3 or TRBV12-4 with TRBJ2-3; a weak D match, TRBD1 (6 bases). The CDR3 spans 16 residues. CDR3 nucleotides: TGTGCCAACAGTTTAGCGACAGGAGAACTCACAGATACGCAGTATTTT. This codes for CANSLATGELTDTQYF.

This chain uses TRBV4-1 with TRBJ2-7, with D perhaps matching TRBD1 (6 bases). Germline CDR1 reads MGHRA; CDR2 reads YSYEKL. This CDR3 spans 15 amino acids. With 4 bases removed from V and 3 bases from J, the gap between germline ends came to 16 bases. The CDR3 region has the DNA TGCGCCAGCAGCCTTGAACCGGGACATAACTACGAGCAGTACTTC. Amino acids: CASSLEPGHNYEQYF.

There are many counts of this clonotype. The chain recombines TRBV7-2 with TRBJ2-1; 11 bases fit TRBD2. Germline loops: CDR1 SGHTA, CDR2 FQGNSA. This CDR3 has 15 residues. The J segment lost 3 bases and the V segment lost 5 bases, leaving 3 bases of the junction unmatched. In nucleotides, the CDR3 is TGTGCCAGCAGCGTGGGACTAGCGGTCTACAATGAGCAGTTCTTC. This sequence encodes CASSVGLAVYNEQFF.

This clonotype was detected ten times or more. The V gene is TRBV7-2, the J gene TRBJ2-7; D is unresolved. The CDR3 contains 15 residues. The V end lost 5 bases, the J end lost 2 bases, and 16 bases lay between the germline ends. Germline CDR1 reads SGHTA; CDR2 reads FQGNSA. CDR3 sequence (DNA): TGTGCCAGCAGCCCCAGTCTTTCGATCGCCTACGAGCAGTACGTC. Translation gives CASSPSLSIAYEQYV.

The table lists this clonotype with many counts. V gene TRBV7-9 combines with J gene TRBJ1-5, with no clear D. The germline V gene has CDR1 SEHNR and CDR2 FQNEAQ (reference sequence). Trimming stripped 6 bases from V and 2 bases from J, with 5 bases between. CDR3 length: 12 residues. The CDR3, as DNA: TGTGCCAGCAGTCCCGGCAATCAGCCCCAGCATTTT. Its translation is CASSPGNQPQHF.

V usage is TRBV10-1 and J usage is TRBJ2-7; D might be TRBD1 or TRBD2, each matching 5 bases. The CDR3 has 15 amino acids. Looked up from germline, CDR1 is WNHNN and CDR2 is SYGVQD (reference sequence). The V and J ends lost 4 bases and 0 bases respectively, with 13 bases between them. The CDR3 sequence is CASSGLGEHSYEQYF. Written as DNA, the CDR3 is TGCGCCAGCAGTGGATTAGGGGAGCACTCCTACGAGCAGTACTTC.

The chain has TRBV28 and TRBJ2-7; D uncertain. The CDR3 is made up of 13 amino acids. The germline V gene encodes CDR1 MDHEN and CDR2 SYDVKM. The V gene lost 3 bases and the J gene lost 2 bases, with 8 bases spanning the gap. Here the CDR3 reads CASSFSGAYEQYV. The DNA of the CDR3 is TGTGCCAGCAGTTTCTCGGGTGCCTACGAGCAGTACGTC.

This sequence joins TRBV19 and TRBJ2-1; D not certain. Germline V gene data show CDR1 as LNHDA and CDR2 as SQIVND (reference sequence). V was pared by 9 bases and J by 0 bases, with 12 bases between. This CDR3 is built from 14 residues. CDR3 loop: CASSDPRSYNEQFF. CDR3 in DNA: TGTGCCAGCTCTGACCCTCGCTCCTACAATGAGCAGTTCTTC.

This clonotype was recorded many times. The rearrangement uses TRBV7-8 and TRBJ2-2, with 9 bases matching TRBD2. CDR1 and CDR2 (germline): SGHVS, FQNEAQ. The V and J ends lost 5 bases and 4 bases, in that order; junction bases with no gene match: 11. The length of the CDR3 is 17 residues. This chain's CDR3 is CASSPRGGAASTGELFF. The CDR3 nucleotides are TGTGCCAGCAGCCCTCGCGGGGGGGCAGCTTCCACCGGGGAGCTGTTTTTT.

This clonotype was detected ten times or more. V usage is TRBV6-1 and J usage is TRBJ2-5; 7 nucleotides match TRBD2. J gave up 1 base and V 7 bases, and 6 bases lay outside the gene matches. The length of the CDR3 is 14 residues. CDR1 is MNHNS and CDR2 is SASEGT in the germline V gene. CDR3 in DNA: TGTGCCAGCACCCAGGCTAGCGGCCAAGAGACCCAGTACTTC. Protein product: CASTQASGQETQYF.

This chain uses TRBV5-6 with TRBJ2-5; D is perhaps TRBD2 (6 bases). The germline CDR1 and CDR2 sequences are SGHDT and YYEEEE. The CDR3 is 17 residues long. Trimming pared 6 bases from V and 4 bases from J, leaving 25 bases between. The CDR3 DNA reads TGTGCCAGCACTCTCTCGGGCCCACGGCGGGGCGTAGAGACCCAGTACTTC. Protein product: CASTLSGPRRGVETQYF. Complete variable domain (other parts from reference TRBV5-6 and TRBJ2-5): DAGVTQSPTHLIKTRGQQVTLRCSPKSGHDTVSWYQQALGQGPQFIFQYYEEEERQRGNFPDRFSGHQFPNYSSELNVNALLLGDSALYLCASTLSGPRRGVETQYFGPGTRLLVL.

In DNA, the CDR3 is TGTGCCAGCAGTGCGGCCGACTCCTACGAGCAGTACGTC. Translated, it gives CASSAADSYEQYV. This chain links TRBV2 with TRBJ2-7; D unresolved. This CDR3 has 13 residues. Trimming took off 4 bases at V and 0 bases at J, with 7 bases between the two ends. The V gene's germline CDR1 is SNHLY and CDR2 FYNNEI.

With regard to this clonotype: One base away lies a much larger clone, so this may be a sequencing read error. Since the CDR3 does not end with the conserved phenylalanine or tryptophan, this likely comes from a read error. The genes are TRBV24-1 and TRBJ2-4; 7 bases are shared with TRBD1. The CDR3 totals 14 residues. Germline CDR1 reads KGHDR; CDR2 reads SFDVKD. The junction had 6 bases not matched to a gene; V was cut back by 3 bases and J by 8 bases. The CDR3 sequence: CATSDTDRADIQYL. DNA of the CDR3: TGTGCCACCAGTGATACAGACAGGGCGGACATTCAGTACTTA.

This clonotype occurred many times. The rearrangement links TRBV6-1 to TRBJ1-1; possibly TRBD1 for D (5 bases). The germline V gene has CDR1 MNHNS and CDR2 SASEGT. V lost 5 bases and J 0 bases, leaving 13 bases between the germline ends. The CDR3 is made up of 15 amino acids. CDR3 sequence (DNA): TGTGCCAGCAGTAGATCCAGAGGGGTGAACACTGAAGCTTTCTTT. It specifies CASSRSRGVNTEAFF.

DNA for the CDR3: TGCAGTGCTCTCGACAGAAAGGCCCCCTCACCCCTCCACTTT. Its translation: CSALDRKAPSPLHF. The chain employs TRBV20-1 and TRBJ1-6; the D gene is possibly TRBD1 (5 bases). This CDR3 is built from 14 residues. In germline, CDR1 is DFQATT, CDR2 SNEGSKA (reference sequence). V lost 5 bases and J 10 bases, leaving 18 bases between the germline ends.

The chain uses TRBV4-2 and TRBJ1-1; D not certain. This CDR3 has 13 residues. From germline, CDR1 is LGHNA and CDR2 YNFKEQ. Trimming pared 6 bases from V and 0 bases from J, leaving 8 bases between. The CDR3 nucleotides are TGTGCCAGCAGACAGAATTTGAACACTGAAGCTTTCTTT. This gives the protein CASRQNLNTEAFF.

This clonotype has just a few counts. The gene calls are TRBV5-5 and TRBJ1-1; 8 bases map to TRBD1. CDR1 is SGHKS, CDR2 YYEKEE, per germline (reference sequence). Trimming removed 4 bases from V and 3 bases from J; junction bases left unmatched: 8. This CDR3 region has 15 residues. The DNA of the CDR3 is TGTGCCAGCAGCCCACAGACAGGGGAGGACACTGAAGCTTTCTTT. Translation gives CASSPQTGEDTEAFF. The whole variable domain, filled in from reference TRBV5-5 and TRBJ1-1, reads DAGVTQSPTHLIKTRGQQVTLRCSPISGHKSVSWYQQVLGQGPQFIFQYYEKEERGRGNFPDRFSARQFPNYSSELNVNALLLGDSALYLCASSPQTGEDTEAFFGQGTRLTVV.

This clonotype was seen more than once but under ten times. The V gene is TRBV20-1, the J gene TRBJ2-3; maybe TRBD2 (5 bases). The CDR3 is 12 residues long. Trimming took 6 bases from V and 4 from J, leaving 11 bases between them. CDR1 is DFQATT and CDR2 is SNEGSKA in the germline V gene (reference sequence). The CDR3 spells CSAPLSADTQYF. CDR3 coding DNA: TGCAGTGCCCCTCTTAGCGCAGATACGCAGTATTTT.

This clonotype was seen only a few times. The CDR3 DNA reads TGTGCCACCAGCAGAGAGAGGGCGGGGGGGCCGATAGCAGATACGCAGTATTTT. Translating it yields CATSRERAGGPIADTQYF. The chain is built from TRBV15 and TRBJ2-3; 9 bases are a match to TRBD2. Germline V gene sequence: CDR1 LNHNV, CDR2 YYDKDF (reference sequence). The length of the CDR3 is 18 residues. Trimming at V came to 0 bases and at J to 4 bases, leaving 11 bases not matched to a gene. Combining the CDR3 with reference TRBV15 and TRBJ2-3 gives the whole variable domain DAMVIQNPRYQVTQFGKPVTLSCSQTLNHNVMYWYQQKSSQAPKLLFHYYDKDFNNEADTPDNFQSRRPNTSFCFLDIRSPGLGDTAMYLCATSRERAGGPIADTQYFGPGTRLTVL.

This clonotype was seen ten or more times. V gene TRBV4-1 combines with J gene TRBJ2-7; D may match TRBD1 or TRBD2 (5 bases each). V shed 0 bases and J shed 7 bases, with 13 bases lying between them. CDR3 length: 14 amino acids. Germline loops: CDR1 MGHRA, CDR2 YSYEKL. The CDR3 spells CASSQDRSGPEQYF. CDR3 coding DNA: TGCGCCAGCAGCCAAGATCGTTCGGGACCGGAGCAGTACTTC.

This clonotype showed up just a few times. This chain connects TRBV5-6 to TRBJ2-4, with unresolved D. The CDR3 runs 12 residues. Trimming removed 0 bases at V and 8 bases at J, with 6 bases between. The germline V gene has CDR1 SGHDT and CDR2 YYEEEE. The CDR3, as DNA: TGTGCCAGCAGCTTGGACAACTACATTCAGTACTTC. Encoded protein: CASSLDNYIQYF.

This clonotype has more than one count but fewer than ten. CDR3 amino acids: CASSSQGWMNTEAFF. As DNA, the CDR3 is TGTGCCAGCAGTTCGCAGGGATGGATGAACACTGAAGCTTTCTTT. The chain has TRBV27 and TRBJ1-1, with a tentative D call TRBD1 (5 bases). The CDR3 is 15 residues long. The V and J ends lost 4 bases and 0 bases respectively, with 12 bases between them. Germline values: CDR1 MNHEY, CDR2 SMNVEV (reference sequence).

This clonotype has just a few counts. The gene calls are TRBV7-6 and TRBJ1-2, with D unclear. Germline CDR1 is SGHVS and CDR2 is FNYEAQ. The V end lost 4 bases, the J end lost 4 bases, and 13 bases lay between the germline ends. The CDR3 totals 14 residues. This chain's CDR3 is CASSSNGEIYGYTF. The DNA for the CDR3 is TGTGCCAGCAGCTCCAACGGCGAGATCTATGGCTACACCTTC.